This T cell receptor (beta chain) came from a study of PD-L1 blockade in urothelial cancer. About the research overall: About 85% of the roughly 29 patients comprised males who had bladder-origin urothelial cancer. Prior chemotherapy regimens per patient numbered 0 to 3. Median blood clonality was around 0.08, with about 80,000 unique TCRs. Study-wide findings and caveats: TCR clonality was measured in pretreatment peripheral blood. Clonality below the median predicted better survival.

Trimming removed 0 bases from V and 1 base from J, with 12 bases in between. Per germline, CDR1 MNHNS and CDR2 SASEGT. This CDR3 is 16 amino acids long. The data were produced by immunoSEQ multiplex PCR, yet TCRdb's version contains in-frame clones alone and is incomplete. The sample contains approximately 48,000 clones, about 86% of which appear only once. About this clone: What it binds is not known.

The source was PBMCs, collected around atezolizumab (anti-PD-L1) treatment. This rearrangement joins TRBV6-1 to TRBJ1-2; D uncertain. The clonotype originates from a man in his 60s with urothelial cancer. This CDR3 is CASSEALARGNYGYTF. For the CDR3, the DNA is TGTGCCAGCAGTGAAGCGCTTGCGCGGGGTAACTATGGCTACACCTTC.